Below are 20 T cell receptor beta chains sequenced from a single sample in a study of T-cell reconstitution after alpha-beta-depleted transplantation in children. The library targeted TCRbeta and was prepared with unique molecular identifiers. TCRdb recomputed calls from the PCR reads with MiXCR, one row per CDR3 protein. In the table there are some 590,000 distinct CDR3 sequences, about 10% of which are singletons. This sample comprised PBMCs from the stem cell graft donor, obtained from the stem cell graft. These TCRs come from a human donor who donated a stem cell graft to a child with acute myeloid leukemia.

This clonotype appeared many times. The chain joins TRBV20-1 to TRBJ2-1, with D possibly TRBD2 on 6 matching bases. Germline V lookup: CDR1 DFQATT, CDR2 SNEGSKA (reference sequence). V lost 3 bases to trimming and J lost 7 bases, with 16 bases between them. CDR3 length equals 14 residues. As DNA, the CDR3 is TGCAGTGCTAGTTCGGGAGTAATAGGAAATGAGCAGTTCTTC. Encoded protein: CSASSGVIGNEQFF.

Ten or more counts support this clonotype. The chain couples TRBV6-2 or TRBV6-3 to TRBJ2-7; D not resolved. V shed 8 bases and J shed 4 bases, with 12 bases lying between them. Germline CDR1 and CDR2: MNHEY and SVGEGT. The CDR3 sequence is 12 residues long. CDR3 region: CASGEIGYEQYF. The CDR3 DNA is TGTGCCAGCGGCGAGATAGGGTACGAGCAGTACTTC.

CDR3: CASSYSNRGYTF. Here the CDR3 DNA reads TGTGCCAGCAGTTACTCTAACAGGGGCTACACCTTC. The chain has TRBV6-5 and TRBJ1-2, with D perhaps TRBD1 (5 bases). CDR1 MNHEY and CDR2 SVGAGI come from the germline V gene. This CDR3 has 12 residues. V was clipped by 0 bases and J by 8 bases, with 7 bases between them.

This clonotype was counted ten times or more. This rearrangement joins TRBV9 to TRBJ1-6; TRBD1 aligns across 10 bases. After removal of 3 bases from V and 9 bases from J, the junction contained 3 bases not matched to a gene. Germline-derived CDR1 and CDR2 are SGDLS and YYNGEE. This CDR3 is 14 amino acids long. The CDR3 sequence is CASSGRDRGSPLHF. CDR3 DNA: TGTGCCAGCAGCGGCCGGGACAGGGGTTCACCCCTCCACTTT.

The chain joins TRBV15 to TRBJ2-7; D uncertain. The V gene's germline CDR1 is LNHNV and CDR2 YYDKDF (reference sequence). With 5 bases removed from V and 6 bases from J, the gap between germline ends came to 11 bases. This CDR3 comprises 12 residues. DNA of the CDR3: TGTGCCACCAGCCGTGCCCAGTCCGAGCAGTACTTC. Translation gives CATSRAQSEQYF.

This clonotype has ten or more counts. CDR3 DNA: TGTGCCAGCAGCTCCAGACTAGTGCCCTACGAGCAGTACTTC. Protein sequence: CASSSRLVPYEQYF. The chain has TRBV13 and TRBJ2-7; the D gene is possibly TRBD2 (6 bases). The V end lost 4 bases, the J end lost 2 bases, and 12 bases lay between the germline ends. Germline CDR1 PRHDT, CDR2 FYEKMQ (reference sequence). The CDR3 covers 14 residues.

This clonotype was seen more than once but under ten times. This CDR3 is CASSLGQAPNQPQHF. The CDR3 DNA reads as TGTGCCAGCAGCTTGGGGCAGGCCCCCAATCAGCCCCAGCATTTT. This sequence joins TRBV7-2 and TRBJ1-5, with D perhaps matching TRBD1 (5 bases). CDR1 and CDR2 from the germline V gene are SGHTA and FQGNSA. The CDR3 is 15 residues long. Deletions cut 3 bases from V and 3 bases from J, with 12 bases between.

CDR3 sequence reads: CSAASGTVNTEAFF. The CDR3 DNA follows: TGCAGTGCTGCATCCGGGACAGTAAACACTGAAGCTTTCTTT. V gene TRBV20-1 combines with J gene TRBJ1-1; 7 bases match TRBD1. The germline CDR1 and CDR2 sequences are DFQATT and SNEGSKA (reference sequence). The CDR3 contains 14 residues. J lost 2 bases, V lost 5 bases, and 8 bases had no gene match.

A few counts support this clonotype. The chain couples TRBV7-3 to TRBJ2-4; 7 nucleotides line up with TRBD2. The CDR3 covers 17 residues. Looked up from germline, CDR1 is SGHTA and CDR2 is FQGTGA. Trimming took 1 base from V and 7 from J; bases not matched to a gene: 13. The DNA of the CDR3 is TGTGCCAGCAGCTTAAGAGTTATCCGCGGGGGTGAGAACATTCAGTACTTC. Translation: CASSLRVIRGGENIQYF. Variable domain in full (rest from reference TRBV7-3 and TRBJ2-4): GAGVSQTPSNKVTEKGKYVELRCDPISGHTALYWYRQSLGQGPEFLIYFQGTGAADDSGLPNDRFFAVRPEGSVSTLKIQRTERGDSAVYLCASSLRVIRGGENIQYFGAGTRLSVL.

The V gene is TRBV5-1, the J gene TRBJ1-2; 8 bases are a match to TRBD1. Germline V lookup: CDR1 SGHRS, CDR2 YFSETQ. The length of the CDR3 is 15 residues. The junction had 9 bases not matched to a gene; V was cut back by 4 bases and J by 4 bases. CDR3 amino acids: CASSEDRVSGYGYTF. As DNA, the CDR3 is TGCGCCAGCAGCGAGGACAGGGTATCTGGCTATGGCTACACCTTC. The variable domain in full, with the rest retrieved from reference TRBV5-1 and TRBJ1-2, is KAGVTQTPRYLIKTRGQQVTLSCSPISGHRSVSWYQQTPGQGLQFLFEYFSETQRNKGNFPGRFSGRQFSNSRSEMNVSTLELGDSALYLCASSEDRVSGYGYTFGSGTRLTVV.

This clonotype was detected only a few times. The chain couples TRBV5-1 to TRBJ2-3; 15 bases align to TRBD2. CDR1 and CDR2 from the germline V gene are SGHRS and YFSETQ. V shed 5 bases, J shed 0 bases, and the junction held 7 bases outside the gene matches. The CDR3 consists of 18 residues. CDR3 sequence: CASSYMGLAGGSTDTQYF. CDR3 nucleotides: TGCGCCAGCAGTTATATGGGACTAGCGGGAGGCAGCACAGATACGCAGTATTTT. The full variable domain, with the rest looked up from reference TRBV5-1 and TRBJ2-3, is KAGVTQTPRYLIKTRGQQVTLSCSPISGHRSVSWYQQTPGQGLQFLFEYFSETQRNKGNFPGRFSGRQFSNSRSEMNVSTLELGDSALYLCASSYMGLAGGSTDTQYFGPGTRLTVL.

This clonotype has more than one count but fewer than ten. V usage is TRBV5-1 and J usage is TRBJ2-7; a weak D match, TRBD2 (5 bases). V lost 0 bases and J 1 base, leaving 11 bases between the germline ends. CDR3 length: 15 residues. CDR1 is SGHRS and CDR2 is YFSETQ in the germline V gene. The DNA for the CDR3 is TGCGCCAGCAGCTTGGTCAGCGGAGTTTCCTACGAGCAGTACTTC. Translating it yields CASSLVSGVSYEQYF.

This clonotype was detected only a few times. In DNA, the CDR3 is TGTGCCAGCAGCTTAACCCCACTAATTGGCAGGGGGCTTCCGAACACTGAAGCTTTCTTT. Residues: CASSLTPLIGRGLPNTEAFF. The V and J genes are TRBV7-3 and TRBJ1-1; 8 nucleotides align to TRBD1. Trimming removed 0 bases from V and 1 base from J; junction bases left unmatched: 16. The CDR3 consists of 20 residues. Germline CDR1 reads SGHTA; CDR2 reads FQGTGA.

The V and J genes are TRBV27 and TRBJ2-7; 9 bases map to TRBD2. Trimming cost V 6 bases and J 6 bases; bases outside gene matches: 21. CDR3 size: 18 residues. From germline, CDR1 is MNHEY and CDR2 SMNVEV (reference sequence). As DNA, the CDR3 is TGTGCCAGCAGCCTTGGGGCGGGAGGGCAGAGGTTAACAAGCGAGCAGTACTTC. As protein: CASSLGAGGQRLTSEQYF.

This clonotype has only a few counts. The chain uses TRBV7-2 and TRBJ1-1; D uncertain. Germline V gene data show CDR1 as SGHTA and CDR2 as FQGNSA. This CDR3 has 13 amino acids. V lost 3 bases, J lost 3 bases, and 8 bases lay in between. DNA of the CDR3: TGTGCCAGCAGCTTCTTCCAAGACACTGAAGCTTTCTTT. Translating it yields CASSFFQDTEAFF.

In this sample, this clonotype turned up a few times. The chain has TRBV6-1 and TRBJ2-5; no reliable D call. The germline V and J ends were trimmed by 11 bases and 7 bases, with 20 bases remaining between them. From germline, CDR1 is MNHNS and CDR2 SASEGT. CDR3 length equals 13 residues. CDR3 sequence reads: CASTGPLSTTQYF. The CDR3 DNA sequence: TGTGCCTCTACTGGGCCCCTCTCAACGACCCAGTACTTC.

This clonotype occurred many times. The rearrangement uses TRBV10-3 and TRBJ2-1; 9 bases are shared with TRBD2. V shed 6 bases and J 7 bases; nucleotides not matched to a gene: 7. CDR1 is ENHRY and CDR2 is SYGVKD in the germline V gene. The CDR3 contains 14 residues. CDR3 bases: TGTGCCATCAGCCTTGGCGGGAGGGTTAATGAGCAGTTCTTC. This sequence encodes CAISLGGRVNEQFF.

The chain combines TRBV9 with TRBJ2-2; TRBD1 matches 7 bases. The V gene's germline CDR1 is SGDLS and CDR2 YYNGEE. Losses at the gene ends were 0 bases for V and 2 bases for J; bases not matched to a gene: 7. CDR3 length: 17 residues. The CDR3 protein is CASSVATDRSNTGELFF. In DNA, the CDR3 is TGTGCCAGCAGCGTAGCTACGGACAGGTCTAACACCGGGGAGCTGTTTTTT.

The chain joins TRBV29-1 to TRBJ1-4; no reliable D call. From germline, CDR1 is SQVTM and CDR2 ANQGSEA. The CDR3 has 13 amino acids. V was clipped by 4 bases and J by 3 bases, with 9 bases between them. In DNA, the CDR3 is TGCAGCGTTGTCTCCCGGGCTAATGAAAAACTGTTTTTT. This encodes CSVVSRANEKLFF.

This clonotype was seen more than once but under ten times. This rearrangement joins TRBV6-2 or TRBV6-3 to TRBJ2-7; maybe TRBD2 (5 bases). Between the trimmed V and J ends, which lost 5 bases and 2 bases, there was a span of 10 bases. CDR1 is MNHEY, CDR2 SVGEGT, per germline. This CDR3 comprises 13 residues. In nucleotides, the CDR3 is TGTGCCAGCAGTAACCCCGGGGCCTACGAGCAGTACTTC. It encodes CASSNPGAYEQYF.